Below, 21 T cell receptor beta chains from the same sample are listed, as sequenced in a study of blood T cell repertoires in COVID-19. Measured with immunoSEQ multiplex PCR; TCRdb has only the in-frame clones, and not every one. The profile shows under 200,000 clones, about 90% of them singletons. The sequencing sample was made of peripheral blood. These TCRs come from an older woman with COVID-19, enrolled during active disease.

The chain uses TRBV6-4 and TRBJ2-5; TRBD2 is a possible D gene (6 bases). V was trimmed by 6 bases and J by 5 bases, leaving 16 bases between them. Looked up from germline, CDR1 is MRHNA and CDR2 is SNTAGT. The CDR3 length is 14 residues. CDR3 in amino acids: CASSPLGLLETQYF. CDR3 nucleotides: TGTGCCAGCAGCCCACTCGGACTATTGGAGACCCAGTACTTC.

This chain joins TRBV5-6 and TRBJ2-1; 8 bases line up with TRBD2. Trimming cost V 2 bases and J 4 bases; bases outside gene matches: 11. This CDR3 is built from 17 residues. From germline, CDR1 is SGHDT and CDR2 YYEEEE. For the CDR3, the DNA is TGTGCCAGCAGCTTCCTCCAACTAGCGGCAGGATACAATGAGCAGTTCTTC. It is translated as CASSFLQLAAGYNEQFF.

The rearrangement uses TRBV19 and TRBJ2-3, with TRBD2 identical over 13 bases. CDR1 is LNHDA, CDR2 SQIVND, per germline (reference sequence). J was trimmed by 2 bases and V by 3 bases; bases with no gene match: 2. The CDR3 totals 16 residues. This CDR3 is CASSIGTSGITDTQYF. CDR3 in DNA: TGTGCCAGTAGTATCGGGACTAGCGGGATCACAGATACGCAGTATTTT.

This clone turned up a few times. V and J are TRBV7-2 and TRBJ2-7, with D possibly being TRBD1 (6 bases). V was shortened by 3 bases and J by 2 bases, with 11 bases between the two germline ends. The CDR3 length is 14 residues. Looked up from germline, CDR1 is SGHTA and CDR2 is FQGNSA. The CDR3 DNA sequence: TGTGCCAGCAGCTTCAGGACAGTAACCTACGAGCAGTACTTC. Translated: CASSFRTVTYEQYF.

The V call is TRBV19, the J call TRBJ2-7; D is perhaps TRBD1 (5 bases). V was clipped by 3 bases and J by 1 base, with 7 bases between them. Germline CDR1 is LNHDA and CDR2 is SQIVND (reference sequence). The CDR3 has 13 amino acids. The CDR3 loop reads CASSIGHSYEQYF. The CDR3 DNA reads as TGTGCCAGTAGTATCGGACATTCCTACGAGCAGTACTTC.

The genes are TRBV11-3 and TRBJ2-7; 7 bases fit TRBD1. The trim removed 5 bases at V and 3 bases at J, leaving 4 bases unmatched. The CDR3 contains 13 residues. Germline V gene lookup returns CDR1 SGHNT and CDR2 YENEEA. The CDR3 DNA is TGTGCCAGCAGCATGACAGGGAGCTACGAGCAGTACTTC. It codes for CASSMTGSYEQYF.

The chain employs TRBV4-3 and TRBJ1-2; 7 positions match TRBD1. This CDR3 spans 13 amino acids. The V gene end was trimmed by 1 base and the J gene end by 7 bases; junction bases not matched to a gene: 3. Germline V lookup: CDR1 LGHNA, CDR2 YSLEER. DNA for the CDR3: TGCGCCAGCAGCCAAGGGACAGGTGGTGGCTACACCTTC. It yields the protein CASSQGTGGGYTF.

The rearrangement links TRBV7-9 to TRBJ1-2, with D tentatively TRBD1 (6 bases). V shed 7 bases and J shed 2 bases, with 14 bases lying between them. The CDR3 length is 14 residues. Germline V gives CDR1 SEHNR, CDR2 FQNEAQ (reference sequence). The CDR3 coding sequence is TGTGCCAGCATAGTGGGGGCGCGGAACTATGGCTACACCTTC. Its translation is CASIVGARNYGYTF.

The chain has TRBV4-1 and TRBJ1-5, with D possibly being TRBD1 (6 bases). Trimming took off 2 bases at V and 8 bases at J, with 16 bases between the two ends. Germline CDR1 is MGHRA and CDR2 is YSYEKL. The CDR3 consists of 15 residues. CDR3 region: CASSQLIVGGEPQHF. The CDR3 DNA is TGCGCCAGCAGCCAACTAATCGTAGGGGGGGAGCCCCAGCATTTT.

This chain links TRBV28 with TRBJ2-7; no firm D call. CDR3 length: 14 amino acids. CDR1 and CDR2 (germline): MDHEN, SYDVKM. V shed 3 bases and J shed 2 bases, with 11 bases lying between them. In nucleotides, the CDR3 is TGTGCCAGCAGTTTTTTCGTGGCAACCTACGAGCAGTACTTC. Translated, it gives CASSFFVATYEQYF.

This clone was counted a single time. The V call is TRBV24-1, the J call TRBJ2-1; 7 bases line up with TRBD1. The CDR3 is 16 amino acids. The ends lost 1 base at V and 9 bases at J; junction bases unmatched: 11. Looked up from germline, CDR1 is KGHDR and CDR2 is SFDVKD. CDR3 coding DNA: TGTGCCACCAGTGATTTAGACAGGGTCCGAGGGGGTGAGCAGTTCTTC. Translating gives CATSDLDRVRGGEQFF.

The DNA for the CDR3 is TGTGCCAGCACCGACGACAGGGCTGGAAACACCATATATTTT. This translates into CASTDDRAGNTIYF. The V and J genes are TRBV9 and TRBJ1-3, with 7 bases identical to TRBD1. This CDR3 region has 14 residues. V was clipped by 6 bases and J by 2 bases; unmatched bases: 5. Germline V lookup: CDR1 SGDLS, CDR2 YYNGEE. Using reference TRBV9 and TRBJ1-3 for the parts outside the CDR3, the full variable domain is DSGVTQTPKHLITATGQRVTLRCSPRSGDLSVYWYQQSLDQGLQFLIQYYNGEERAKGNILERFSAQQFPDLHSELNLSSLELGDSALYFCASTDDRAGNTIYFGEGSWLTVV.

The rearrangement joins TRBV30 to TRBJ1-1; 9 nucleotides line up with TRBD1. V was pared by 2 bases and J by 3 bases, with 7 bases of the junction left unmatched. The germline V gene has CDR1 GTSNPN and CDR2 SVGIG (reference sequence). This CDR3 comprises 15 residues. The CDR3 DNA reads as TGTGCCTGGAGTTCGGGACAGGGAGGGTACACTGAAGCTTTCTTT. It yields the protein CAWSSGQGGYTEAFF.

The chain joins TRBV7-9 to TRBJ1-2; TRBD1 might be the D (5 bases). This CDR3 region has 14 residues. In germline, CDR1 is SEHNR, CDR2 FQNEAQ (reference sequence). V was trimmed by 0 bases and J by 5 bases, leaving 10 bases between them. The CDR3 nucleotides are TGTGCCAGCAGCTTAGCGAGTGGGGGGTATGGCTACACCTTC. Translating it yields CASSLASGGYGYTF.

V is TRBV6-5 and J is TRBJ2-7, with 9 nucleotides matching TRBD2. V gave up 2 bases and J gave up 3 bases; unmatched junction bases: 5. Germline V gives CDR1 MNHEY, CDR2 SVGAGI. The CDR3 length is 15 residues. The CDR3 loop is CASSYKAGGHYEQYF. CDR3 nucleotide sequence: TGTGCCAGCAGTTACAAAGCGGGAGGACACTACGAGCAGTACTTC.

The chain recombines TRBV7-8 with TRBJ1-5; D unclear. Germline loops: CDR1 SGHVS, CDR2 FQNEAQ. CDR3 length: 14 amino acids. Trimming removed 2 bases at V and 3 bases at J, with 8 bases between. The CDR3 DNA is TGTGCCAGCAGCTTACGCGTATCCAATCAGCCCCAGCATTTT. Translation: CASSLRVSNQPQHF.

The rearrangement joins TRBV28 to TRBJ1-4; 7 bases are shared with TRBD1. Trimming removed 2 bases from V and 0 bases from J; junction bases left unmatched: 3. The CDR3 runs 16 residues. Per germline, CDR1 MDHEN and CDR2 SYDVKM. The CDR3 loop is CASSLPGTATNEKLFF. The CDR3 DNA sequence: TGTGCCAGCAGTTTACCCGGGACAGCAACTAATGAAAAACTGTTTTTT.

The V call is TRBV19, the J call TRBJ2-1, with D possibly TRBD2 on 6 matching bases. The germline V gene encodes CDR1 LNHDA and CDR2 SQIVND (reference sequence). The CDR3 extends over 15 amino acids. Trimming removed 8 bases from V and 2 bases from J, with 16 bases in between. The CDR3 here is CASGVSGLTYNEQFF. The CDR3 coding sequence is TGTGCCAGTGGCGTTAGCGGATTAACCTACAATGAGCAGTTCTTC.

This sequence joins TRBV6-2 or TRBV6-3 and TRBJ2-7, with 8 bases lining up with TRBD2. CDR1 and CDR2 from the germline V gene are MNHEY and SVGEGT. This CDR3 has 16 residues. J was trimmed by 6 bases and V by 6 bases; bases with no gene match: 16. The CDR3 is CASSPSQTGGYGEQYF. CDR3 nucleotides: TGTGCCAGCAGCCCTTCCCAAACGGGAGGGTATGGCGAGCAGTACTTC.

This chain links TRBV5-1 with TRBJ1-6; TRBD1 is a possible D gene (6 bases). This CDR3 has 14 residues. Germline values: CDR1 SGHRS, CDR2 YFSETQ. The V end lost 4 bases, the J end lost 10 bases, and 15 bases lay between the germline ends. CDR3 in amino acids: CASSITGLESPLHF. CDR3 coding DNA: TGCGCCAGCAGCATTACAGGGTTGGAGTCACCCCTCCACTTT.

This chain joins TRBV7-8 and TRBJ1-5, with 8 bases lining up with TRBD1. After removal of 5 bases from V and 6 bases from J, the junction contained 3 bases not matched to a gene. From germline, CDR1 is SGHVS and CDR2 FQNEAQ. The CDR3 runs 13 residues. The CDR3 reads CASSEDRVQPQHF. The CDR3 DNA sequence: TGTGCCAGCAGCGAGGACAGGGTTCAGCCCCAGCATTTT.